The 16 T cell receptor beta chains presented below share a single source sample, sequenced in a study of graft-versus-host responses after intestinal transplantation. Their antigens are not known. Libraries were prepared by immunoSEQ multiplex PCR; TCRdb keeps only in-frame clonotypes and omits some of them. Of tens of thousands of clones in the sample, 80% to 90% were seen once. The source was unstimulated CD8+ T cells sorted from spleen or lymph node cells, collected before intestinal transplant. These receptors came from a human donor who received an intestinal transplant.

The chain is built from TRBV5-4 and TRBJ2-7; TRBD2 is a possible D gene (7 bases). Germline lookup yields CDR1 SGHNT and CDR2 YYREEE (reference sequence). Trimming pared 3 bases from V and 5 bases from J, leaving 12 bases between. CDR3 length: 13 amino acids. This CDR3 reads CASSSGGGDEQYF. CDR3 bases: TGTGCCAGCAGCTCGGGGGGCGGGGACGAGCAGTACTTC.

The chain uses TRBV28 and TRBJ2-1; TRBD1 agrees at 7 bases. Trimming took 3 bases from V and 8 from J; bases not matched to a gene: 10. This CDR3 has 15 amino acids. Germline V gene lookup returns CDR1 MDHEN and CDR2 SYDVKM. The CDR3 DNA reads as TGTGCCAGCAGTTTTCCCCGACAGGGCTGGCATGAGCAGTTCTTC. Translating gives CASSFPRQGWHEQFF.

The gene calls are TRBV15 and TRBJ2-7; a possible D gene is TRBD1 (6 bases). CDR3 length: 15 amino acids. V was clipped by 2 bases and J by 0 bases, with 11 bases between them. Germline V gives CDR1 LNHNV, CDR2 YYDKDF (reference sequence). CDR3 sequence: CATSRLQGYSYEQYF. The CDR3 DNA reads TGTGCCACCAGCAGACTACAGGGCTACTCCTACGAGCAGTACTTC.

The J gene is TRBJ2-2, the V gene TRBV5-1; perhaps TRBD2 as D (6 bases). The CDR3 consists of 13 residues. Trimming took 4 bases from V and 6 from J, leaving 10 bases between them. CDR1 and CDR2 from the germline V gene are SGHRS and YFSETQ. The CDR3 is CASSRPGAGELFF. The CDR3 nucleotides are TGCGCCAGCAGCCGGCCGGGGGCCGGGGAGCTGTTTTTT.

The chain uses TRBV28 and TRBJ2-7, with TRBD1 matching over 7 bases. This CDR3 has 15 amino acids. Germline assignment: CDR1 MDHEN and CDR2 SYDVKM. Trimming cost V 2 bases and J 3 bases; bases outside gene matches: 7. The CDR3 loop reads CASSLDREAVYEQYF. DNA for the CDR3: TGTGCCAGCAGTTTAGACAGGGAAGCTGTCTACGAGCAGTACTTC. Based on the CDR3 plus reference TRBV28 and TRBJ2-7, the full variable domain is DVKVTQSSRYLVKRTGEKVFLECVQDMDHENMFWYRQDPGLGLRLIYFSYDVKMKEKGDIPEGYSVSREKKERFSLILESASTNQTSMYLCASSLDREAVYEQYFGPGTRLTVT.

The V gene is TRBV28, the J gene TRBJ1-5, with a tentative D call TRBD1 (6 bases). Germline values: CDR1 MDHEN, CDR2 SYDVKM. V gave up 7 bases and J gave up 0 bases, with 19 bases separating them. This CDR3 has 17 amino acids. The CDR3 is CASTRGESSYSNQPQHF. CDR3 bases: TGTGCCAGCACCAGGGGCGAGTCGAGTTATAGCAATCAGCCCCAGCATTTT.

This chain joins TRBV28 and TRBJ2-1; D may be TRBD1 (6 bases). V lost 9 bases and J lost 3, with 36 bases in between. The CDR3 is 21 residues long. The germline gives CDR1 MDHEN, CDR2 SYDVKM. For the CDR3, the DNA is TGTGCCAGGTCGGTGGGGAAAGGGTCGGTGGGTAGAGACAGGAACTACAATGAGCAGTTCTTC. Translating gives CARSVGKGSVGRDRNYNEQFF.

This chain connects TRBV5-1 to TRBJ1-6; 7 nucleotides match TRBD1. The J segment lost 5 bases and the V segment lost 3 bases, leaving 5 bases of the junction unmatched. In germline, CDR1 is SGHRS, CDR2 YFSETQ. The CDR3 extends over 15 amino acids. The chain's CDR3 is CASSWLTGNNSPLHF. The CDR3 DNA sequence: TGCGCCAGCAGCTGGCTGACAGGGAATAATTCACCCCTCCACTTT.

In the case of this clone: Additional DNA sequences in this sample encode the identical CDR3. The V and J genes are TRBV4-1 and TRBJ2-7; D is unclear. CDR3 length: 13 amino acids. Germline CDR1 and CDR2: MGHRA and YSYEKL. V dropped 1 base and J dropped 2 bases, with 6 bases sitting between them. The CDR3 region has the DNA TGCGCCAGCAGCCAAGTGGCAGCCTACGAGCAGTACTTC. Its translation: CASSQVAAYEQYF.

The chain combines TRBV27 with TRBJ2-3; 13 bases agree with TRBD2. Germline CDR1 is MNHEY and CDR2 is SMNVEV (reference sequence). V trimming: 5 bases; J trimming: 10 bases; junction bases outside the gene matches: 3. The CDR3 spans 13 residues. The CDR3, as DNA: TGTGCCAGCAGTGTGGGACTAGCGGGACCGCAGTATTTT. Translation gives CASSVGLAGPQYF.

The chain carries TRBV19 and TRBJ1-5; 7 bases match TRBD1. Germline V gene lookup returns CDR1 LNHDA and CDR2 SQIVND (reference sequence). The trim removed 5 bases at V and 1 base at J, leaving 2 bases unmatched. The length of the CDR3 is 14 residues. The CDR3 sequence is CASSEQGSNQPQHF. The CDR3 region has the DNA TGTGCCAGTAGTGAACAGGGGAGCAATCAGCCCCAGCATTTT.

This clone was counted only a few times. The V gene is TRBV28, the J gene TRBJ2-7; 9 bases agree with TRBD1. This CDR3 is built from 15 residues. Per germline, CDR1 MDHEN and CDR2 SYDVKM. The V segment lost 6 bases and the J segment 3 bases; nucleotides outside the gene matches: 9. The CDR3 DNA reads TGTGCCAGCAGCCATGATCGACAGGGGGTCTACGAGCAGTACTTC. Its protein product is CASSHDRQGVYEQYF.

This chain connects TRBV6-6 to TRBJ2-7; 7 nucleotides match TRBD1. Germline values: CDR1 MNHNY, CDR2 SVGAGI (reference sequence). This CDR3 region has 14 residues. The ends lost 2 bases at V and 2 bases at J; junction bases unmatched: 3. The CDR3 region is CASSYADRPYEQYF. As DNA, the CDR3 is TGTGCCAGCAGTTACGCGGACAGGCCCTACGAGCAGTACTTC.

V usage is TRBV4-1 and J usage is TRBJ2-7; no definite D call. Trimming stripped 0 bases from V and 2 bases from J, with 11 bases between. This CDR3 spans 15 amino acids. Germline CDR1 and CDR2: MGHRA and YSYEKL. Here the CDR3 DNA reads TGCGCCAGCAGCCAAGAGATCCAGGCCACCTACGAGCAGTACTTC. Amino acid sequence: CASSQEIQATYEQYF.

The V and J genes are TRBV6-1 and TRBJ2-7, with a tentative D call TRBD2 (5 bases). V was clipped by 1 base and J by 2 bases, with 9 bases between them. CDR1 and CDR2 from the germline V gene are MNHNS and SASEGT. The CDR3 consists of 14 residues. This chain's CDR3 is CASSEVHGAYEQYF. The CDR3 nucleotides are TGTGCCAGCAGTGAAGTACACGGGGCCTACGAGCAGTACTTC.

This sequence joins TRBV7-2 and TRBJ2-3, with 8 bases fitting TRBD2. CDR3 length: 16 amino acids. CDR1 and CDR2 from the germline V gene are SGHTA and FQGNSA. The V gene end was trimmed by 2 bases and the J gene end by 4 bases; junction bases not matched to a gene: 8. CDR3 amino acids: CASSLYRGGLPDTQYF. The CDR3 DNA reads as TGTGCCAGCAGCTTATATCGGGGGGGCCTCCCAGATACGCAGTATTTT.